Given below is one T cell receptor (beta chain) in context. The antigen remains undetermined. V shed 4 bases and J 5 bases; nucleotides not matched to a gene: 11. Per germline, CDR1 SGHRS and CDR2 YFSETQ. This CDR3 contains 16 residues. It was with 60 Vbeta and 13 Jbeta primers that the PCR ran. Data came from immunoSEQ multiplex PCR; TCRdb stores just in-frame clones and leaves some out. The profile shows fewer than 110,000 clones, approximately 76% of them singletons. These data are taken from a study of cytomegalovirus exposure and HLA in healthy donors. Study-level results: Cytomegalovirus association was assigned to under 200 TCR beta chains. The classifier reportedly diagnosed cytomegalovirus status with high specificity and sensitivity. Later on, an analysis found that several of the most significant clusters appeared to be linked to common viral pathogens, which included parvovirus B19.

The specimen was PBMCs. The V call is TRBV5-1, the J call TRBJ2-3; TRBD1 matches at 9 bases. This receptor was identified in a middle-aged man in good health and CMV-seronegative. The CDR3: CASSTTRQGGIDTQYF. In DNA form, the CDR3 reads TGCGCCAGCAGCACCACCCGACAGGGGGGAATAGATACGCAGTATTTT. The complete variable domain, with remaining parts taken from reference TRBV5-1 and TRBJ2-3, reads KAGVTQTPRYLIKTRGQQVTLSCSPISGHRSVSWYQQTPGQGLQFLFEYFSETQRNKGNFPGRFSGRQFSNSRSEMNVSTLELGDSALYLCASSTTRQGGIDTQYFGPGTRLTVL.